One and the same sample provided the 9 T cell receptor beta chains below, sequenced in a study of blood T cell repertoires in COVID-19. Assay used: immunoSEQ multiplex PCR; TCRdb lists only in-frame clones, some missing. The sample contains 150,000 or so clones, around 84% of which appear only once. Sequencing was performed on peripheral blood. All receptors come from a man aged 50 to 60 with active or convalescent COVID-19.

V is TRBV19 and J is TRBJ1-5; a possible D gene is TRBD1 (6 bases). The CDR3 sequence is 14 residues long. Deletions cut 4 bases from V and 6 bases from J, with 13 bases between. Per the germline V gene, CDR1 is LNHDA and CDR2 is SQIVND (reference sequence). Here the CDR3 reads CASSKGGAGQPQHF. For the CDR3, the DNA is TGTGCCAGTAGTAAGGGGGGGGCAGGTCAGCCCCAGCATTTT. Looking up the rest from reference TRBV19 and TRBJ1-5 gives the full variable domain: DGGITQSPKYLFRKEGQNVTLSCEQNLNHDAMYWYRQDPGQGLRLIYYSQIVNDFQKGDIAEGYSVSREKKESFPLTVTSAQKNPTAFYLCASSKGGAGQPQHFGDGTRLSIL.

The V call is TRBV5-8, the J call TRBJ1-2, with 7 bases that match TRBD1. Germline V gene sequence: CDR1 SGHTS, CDR2 YDEGEE. The ends lost 0 bases at V and 8 bases at J; junction bases unmatched: 7. CDR3 length equals 14 residues. CDR3 in amino acids: CASSLDRQGDGYTF. The DNA of the CDR3 is TGTGCCAGCAGCTTGGACCGGCAGGGGGACGGCTACACCTTC.

The gene calls are TRBV6-5 and TRBJ1-2; maybe TRBD1 (5 bases). Trimming cost V 6 bases and J 5 bases, with 13 bases left between them. Per germline, CDR1 MNHEY and CDR2 SVGAGI. The CDR3 has 13 residues. CDR3 region: CASRGLRMYGYTF. CDR3 DNA sequence: TGTGCCAGCAGGGGACTCCGGATGTATGGCTACACCTTC.

J is TRBJ1-1 and V is TRBV24-1; D uncertain. The CDR3 is 13 residues long. Trimming pared 2 bases from V and 1 base from J, leaving 4 bases between. Looked up from germline, CDR1 is KGHDR and CDR2 is SFDVKD. CDR3 amino acids: CATSDSQNTEAFF. For the CDR3, the DNA is TGTGCCACCAGTGATTCACAGAACACTGAAGCTTTCTTT.

About this clone itself: Additional DNA sequences in this sample encode the identical CDR3. The gene calls are TRBV19 and TRBJ1-5; 7 positions agree with TRBD1. Germline V gives CDR1 LNHDA, CDR2 SQIVND (reference sequence). After removal of 2 bases from V and 5 bases from J, the junction contained 3 bases not matched to a gene. The CDR3 loop spans 14 amino acids. The CDR3 DNA reads TGTGCCAGTAGTATAACTACAGGGGATCAGCCCCAGCATTTT. This codes for CASSITTGDQPQHF.

The V and J genes are TRBV7-6 and TRBJ2-7; 11 nucleotides match TRBD1. J gave up 7 bases and V 2 bases, and 7 bases lay outside the gene matches. There are 15 residues in the CDR3. The germline CDR1 and CDR2 sequences are SGHVS and FNYEAQ. The CDR3 sequence is CASSLTGQGAEEQYF. DNA of the CDR3: TGTGCCAGCAGCTTAACTGGACAGGGGGCAGAGGAGCAGTACTTC.

J is TRBJ1-1 and V is TRBV7-8; no clear D. The V gene lost 5 bases and the J gene lost 3 bases, with 4 bases spanning the gap. CDR1 and CDR2 (germline): SGHVS, FQNEAQ. This CDR3 region has 11 residues. The CDR3 is CASSPDTEAFF. In DNA form, the CDR3 reads TGTGCCAGCAGCCCTGACACTGAAGCTTTCTTT. The full variable domain, completed using reference TRBV7-8 and TRBJ1-1, is GAGVSQSPRYKVAKRGQDVALRCDPISGHVSLFWYQQALGQGPEFLTYFQNEAQLDKSGLPSDRFFAERPEGSVSTLKIQRTQQEDSAVYLCASSPDTEAFFGQGTRLTVV.

V usage is TRBV7-2 and J usage is TRBJ2-3, with 7 bases matching TRBD2. This CDR3 comprises 17 residues. Germline V CDR1 and CDR2: SGHTA, FQGNSA. V was clipped by 4 bases and J by 3 bases; unmatched bases: 13. The CDR3 loop reads CASSSPGVAGATDTQYF. The CDR3 nucleotides read TGTGCCAGCAGCTCACCCGGGGTAGCGGGCGCTACAGATACGCAGTATTTT.

The chain carries TRBV7-3 and TRBJ2-3, with 10 bases matching TRBD1. This CDR3 region has 16 residues. The germline CDR1 and CDR2 sequences are SGHTA and FQGTGA. Trimming cost V 5 bases and J 3 bases; bases outside gene matches: 8. The CDR3 DNA sequence: TGTGCCAGCAGCCTTAACCGGGACAGGGGTACAGATACGCAGTATTTT. It translates to CASSLNRDRGTDTQYF.